This is a list of T cell receptor beta chains from one sample in a study of identical twins. TCRdb redid the calling of the 5' RACE reads with MiXCR, one entry per CDR3 protein. The table has some 500,000 distinct CDR3 sequences, over 12% seen once. The same data also contributed to another study, on yellow fever vaccine responses in identical twins.

The source material was CD4+ T cells sorted from blood. The receptors were gathered from a woman aged 18-29 years in good health. Each CDR3 is given with its conserved first and last residue.

j_call v_call cdr3_aa
TRBJ2-1 TRBV6-2/TRBV6-3 CASSYRRTGVGNEQFF
TRBJ2-1 TRBV7-9 CASSLVDRGEQFF
TRBJ2-1 TRBV11-2 CASTRTGTNEQFF
TRBJ2-7 TRBV6-1 CASSPRTSGLEQYF
TRBJ2-1 TRBV25-1 CASRDRALAPHSSYNEQFF
TRBJ2-5 TRBV12-3/TRBV12-4 CASSFSETQYF
TRBJ1-5 TRBV24-1 CATSDRDRNQPQHF
TRBJ2-7 TRBV5-1 CASRVDRLDEQYF
TRBJ2-1 TRBV20-1 CSGTTGTSHSDEQFF
TRBJ2-7 TRBV12-3/TRBV12-4 CASSLTGRLSYEQYF
TRBJ2-5 TRBV30 CAWDLQETQYF
TRBJ2-1 TRBV2 CASIASGRAHEQFF
TRBJ2-7 TRBV7-8 CASSPSGKGPYEQYF
TRBJ2-1 TRBV25-1 CASSESFKGDNEQFF
TRBJ1-1 TRBV2 CASKNRGVMNTEAFF
TRBJ2-1 TRBV20-1 CSAVSRSGVSYNEQFF
TRBJ2-2 TRBV25-1 CASSEVHAGELFF
TRBJ2-5 TRBV29-1 CSVHRGDETQYF
TRBJ1-6 TRBV28 CALRGQGNSPLHF
TRBJ1-6 TRBV27 CASSLIGVGSPLHF
TRBJ1-4 TRBV3-1 CASSQDRGEKLFF
TRBJ2-3 TRBV12-3/TRBV12-4 CASTSGQGLAGGGVTDTQYF
TRBJ2-3 TRBV7-3 CASSPDSRGGGTDTQYF
TRBJ2-3 TRBV6-1 CASSLRGFSTDTQYF
TRBJ2-3 TRBV12-3/TRBV12-4 CASSLLAELVTDTQYF
TRBJ2-2 TRBV15 CATSRMGRGATGELFF